This TCR beta chain is from a study of beta chain features in type 1 diabetes. Study as a whole: Across every sample, approximately 110,000,000 sorted cells were examined in total.

Findings of the study overall: VDJ junctions from type 1 diabetes patients carried fewer insertions and larger deletions. TCRB CDR3s were moderately but significantly shorter in Type 1 diabetes patients in all four CD4+ subsets.

As for this clone: Its antigen is not known.

Investigators reverse transcribed all isolated RNA, so they sequenced expressed TCRB transcripts. The data were produced by immunoSEQ multiplex PCR, yet TCRdb's version contains in-frame clones alone and is incomplete. The sample has about 270,000 clones, about 13% seen once. The sequenced sample consisted of naive CD4+ T cells from blood. The receptor comes from a man in his thirties or forties with type 1 diabetes.

This CDR3 is CASSRAGVGEQYF. The CDR3 DNA reads as TGTGCCAGCAGTCGAGCGGGAGTGGGCGAGCAGTACTTC. V is TRBV6-5 and J is TRBJ2-7; 8 nucleotides line up with TRBD2. The J segment lost 6 bases and the V segment lost 5 bases, leaving 6 bases of the junction unmatched. CDR1 and CDR2 (germline): MNHEY, SVGAGI. This CDR3 is 13 amino acids long.